One T cell receptor beta chain is described in this entry. TCRdb re-called the 5' RACE reads, yielding one record per CDR3 amino acid sequence without DNA. This listing includes approximately 160,000 distinct CDR3 sequences. The CDR3 spans 16 residues. Per germline, CDR1 DFQATT and CDR2 SNEGSKA (reference sequence). This entry is derived from a study of monozygotic twins with inflammatory bowel disease. The TCR was taken from a human donor with ulcerative colitis or Crohn's disease, or a healthy co-twin of an affected twin (not recorded which). Sequences were obtained from blood. This rearrangement joins TRBV20-1 to TRBJ2-1; the D gene TCRdb calls, TRBD1, cannot be checked with no DNA. The CDR3 sequence is CSARSTRSRVPNEQFF.